This passage covers 12 T cell receptor beta chains from one sample sequenced in a study of blood T cell repertoires in COVID-19. Data came from immunoSEQ multiplex PCR; TCRdb stores just in-frame clones and leaves some out. The sample lists approximately 120,000 clones; roughly 74% were seen once. The specimen sequenced was peripheral blood. The receptor source for this set is a man older than 75 with COVID-19, enrolled during active disease.

V gene TRBV18 combines with J gene TRBJ2-6; the match to TRBD1 covers 10 bases. Trimming at V came to 6 bases and at J to 1 base, leaving 3 bases not matched to a gene. In germline, CDR1 is KGHSH, CDR2 LQKENI. This CDR3 has 16 amino acids. The CDR3 protein is CASSSGQGSGANVLTF. The CDR3 bases are TGTGCCAGCTCGTCGGGACAGGGGTCTGGGGCCAACGTCCTGACTTTC.

The rearrangement links TRBV10-3 to TRBJ1-1; D gene uncertain. The CDR3 loop spans 13 amino acids. V lost 3 bases to trimming and J lost 0 bases, with 5 bases between them. In germline, CDR1 is ENHRY, CDR2 SYGVKD. CDR3 in amino acids: CAISDGVNTEAFF. CDR3 nucleotides: TGTGCCATCAGTGACGGGGTGAACACTGAAGCTTTCTTT.

The chain combines TRBV28 with TRBJ2-4, with TRBD2 matching over 10 bases. The germline gives CDR1 MDHEN, CDR2 SYDVKM. V lost 7 bases and J lost 0; bases outside the gene matches: 12. This CDR3 is built from 18 residues. CDR3 loop: CASTPFTSGALAKNIQYF. The CDR3 region has the DNA TGTGCCAGCACCCCTTTTACTAGCGGGGCCCTAGCCAAAAACATTCAGTACTTC.

The chain carries TRBV7-8 and TRBJ2-1; 8 bases are shared with TRBD2. Germline V gene sequence: CDR1 SGHVS, CDR2 FQNEAQ. Unmatched junction bases numbered 20, after V lost 5 bases and J lost 2 bases. CDR3 length equals 20 residues. The CDR3 DNA reads as TGTGCCAGCAGCCCGAAGAGAGCGGGAGTTTCCCCTGGGGCCTACAATGAGCAGTTCTTC. It translates to CASSPKRAGVSPGAYNEQFF.

The CDR3, as DNA: TGCGCCAGCAGCTTGACCGCAACTAGCGGATTATACGAGCAGTACTTC. This sequence encodes CASSLTATSGLYEQYF. The chain links TRBV5-1 to TRBJ2-7; TRBD2 matches at 8 bases. Germline V gives CDR1 SGHRS, CDR2 YFSETQ. V dropped 1 base and J dropped 4; count of bases not matched to a gene: 10. CDR3 size: 16 residues.

The rearrangement uses TRBV11-2 and TRBJ2-1, with 7 bases aligning to TRBD2. Germline loops: CDR1 SGHAT, CDR2 FQNNGV. This CDR3 is 16 amino acids long. V trimming: 5 bases; J trimming: 6 bases; junction bases outside the gene matches: 13. CDR3 sequence (DNA): TGTGCCAGCAGCGATAAAGGACTAGTGGTGTTCAATGAGCAGTTCTTC. As protein: CASSDKGLVVFNEQFF.

The J gene is TRBJ2-5, the V gene TRBV10-1, with 7 bases that match TRBD1. V dropped 6 bases and J dropped 3; count of bases not matched to a gene: 4. The CDR3 runs to 13 residues. In germline, CDR1 is WNHNN, CDR2 SYGVQD (reference sequence). The CDR3 loop is CASSRGQEETQYF. For the CDR3, the DNA is TGCGCCAGCAGCCGCGGACAGGAAGAGACCCAGTACTTC.

The genes are TRBV5-1 and TRBJ2-5; TRBD1 aligns across 7 bases. Germline CDR1 reads SGHRS; CDR2 reads YFSETQ. The CDR3 contains 14 residues. V was pared by 1 base and J by 2 bases, with 2 bases of the junction left unmatched. CDR3 sequence: CASSLMGQQETQYF. The DNA for the CDR3 is TGCGCCAGCAGCTTGATGGGACAGCAAGAGACCCAGTACTTC. Looking up the rest from reference TRBV5-1 and TRBJ2-5 gives the full variable domain: KAGVTQTPRYLIKTRGQQVTLSCSPISGHRSVSWYQQTPGQGLQFLFEYFSETQRNKGNFPGRFSGRQFSNSRSEMNVSTLELGDSALYLCASSLMGQQETQYFGPGTRLLVL.

The chain employs TRBV19 and TRBJ1-1, with 7 positions matching TRBD1. This CDR3 is 14 amino acids long. Trimming took 7 bases from V and 6 from J; bases not matched to a gene: 11. Germline-derived CDR1 and CDR2 are LNHDA and SQIVND (reference sequence). The CDR3 is CASNSQTGDAEAFF. The CDR3 DNA reads TGTGCCAGTAACTCACAAACAGGGGACGCTGAAGCTTTCTTT.

A word on this clone: Compared with germline, one end of the junction differs, possibly owing to a read error. This chain uses TRBV7-7 with TRBJ2-5, with 11 bases that match TRBD1. Per germline, CDR1 SSHAT and CDR2 FNYEAQ (reference sequence). The CDR3 is 15 residues long. Here the CDR3 DNA reads TGTGCTAGCAGTCCCGGGACAGGGGGGTTTGAGACCCAGTACTTC. Translated: CASSPGTGGFETQYF.

The rearrangement joins TRBV28 to TRBJ2-2; D remains ambiguous. The germline V gene has CDR1 MDHEN and CDR2 SYDVKM. V lost 6 bases and J 4 bases, leaving 6 bases between the germline ends. The CDR3 is made up of 12 amino acids. The CDR3 protein is CASSGATGELFF. CDR3 DNA sequence: TGTGCCAGCAGCGGAGCCACCGGGGAGCTGTTTTTT.

The chain has TRBV29-1 and TRBJ2-7; TRBD2 agrees at 10 bases. CDR3 length: 14 amino acids. The V gene's germline CDR1 is SQVTM and CDR2 ANQGSEA. The junction had 5 bases not matched to a gene; V was cut back by 3 bases and J by 3 bases. Written as DNA, the CDR3 is TGCAGCGTTGATGGTCTAGCGGGAGTCTACGAGCAGTACTTC. It encodes CSVDGLAGVYEQYF.